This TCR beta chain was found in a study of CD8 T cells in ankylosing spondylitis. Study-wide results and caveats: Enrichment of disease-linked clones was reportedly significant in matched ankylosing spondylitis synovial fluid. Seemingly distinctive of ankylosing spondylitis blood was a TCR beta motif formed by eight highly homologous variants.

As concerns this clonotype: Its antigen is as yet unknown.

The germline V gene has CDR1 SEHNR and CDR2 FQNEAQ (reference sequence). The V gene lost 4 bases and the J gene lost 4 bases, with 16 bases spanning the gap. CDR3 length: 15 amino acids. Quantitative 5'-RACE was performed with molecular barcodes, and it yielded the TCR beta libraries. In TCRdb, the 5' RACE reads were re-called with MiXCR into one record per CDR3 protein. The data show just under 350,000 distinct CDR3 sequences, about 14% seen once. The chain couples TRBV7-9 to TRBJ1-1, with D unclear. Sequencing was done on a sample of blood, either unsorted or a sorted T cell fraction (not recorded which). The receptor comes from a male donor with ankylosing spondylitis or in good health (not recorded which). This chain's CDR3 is CASSWGSGLSTEAFF. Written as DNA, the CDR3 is TGTGCCAGCAGCTGGGGTTCGGGTCTCAGCACTGAAGCTTTCTTT. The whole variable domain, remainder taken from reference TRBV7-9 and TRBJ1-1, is DTGVSQNPRHKITKRGQNVTFRCDPISEHNRLYWYRQTLGQGPEFLTYFQNEAQLEKSRLLSDRFSAERPKGSFSTLEIQRTEQGDSAMYLCASSWGSGLSTEAFFGQGTRLTVV.